This T cell receptor beta chain is drawn from a study of T cell changes during pregnancy in multiple sclerosis. CDR1 is MDHEN and CDR2 is SYDVKM in the germline V gene. The CDR3 has 16 residues. V dropped 6 bases and J dropped 4 bases, with 22 bases sitting between them. Sequencing used immunoSEQ multiplex PCR; TCRdb keeps in-frame clones, though not all of them. The sample shows about 44,000 clones, roughly 95% of them seen only once. The sample here was peripheral blood, taken in the second trimester of pregnancy. The V gene is TRBV28, the J gene TRBJ2-7, with a weak D call TRBD1 (5 bases). The source of this sequence is a female donor with multiple sclerosis, enrolled in a pregnancy study. CDR3 nucleotide sequence: TGTGCCAGCAGGCATAGGGGTGGCTTTTCGCCTTACGAGCAGTACTTC. Protein sequence: CASRHRGGFSPYEQYF.